The sequence of this T cell receptor (beta chain) was determined in a study of shared clonotypes between healthy human individuals. Assay: immunoSEQ multiplex PCR; the TCRdb copy retains only in-frame clones and omits some. The sample lists about 490,000 clones, 81% occurring once. Per germline, CDR1 LGHNA and CDR2 YNFKEQ. This CDR3 has 13 residues. V was trimmed by 2 bases and J by 6 bases, leaving 8 bases between them. Healthy HIV-negative adults with no recent acute infections or vaccinations were recruited as donors. Nashville, Tennessee was home to all donors, who were Caucasian adults. Genomic DNA for unsorted samples, which was extracted with the QIAamp DNA Blood Mini kit, came from some 84 million PBMCs.

The source material was PBMCs. This receptor was obtained from a woman between 40 and 55 years old in good health. Some clones in this sample may be carry-over from other donors' samples. The V call is TRBV4-2, the J call TRBJ2-1; D remains ambiguous. The CDR3 loop reads CASSQPPSNEQFF. CDR3 sequence (DNA): TGTGCCAGCAGCCAACCCCCAAGCAATGAGCAGTTCTTC.